The rows below give T cell receptor beta chains drawn from one sample of a study of blood T cell repertoires in COVID-19. The method was immunoSEQ multiplex PCR; TCRdb's version includes in-frame clones alone and lacks a portion of them. Of under 300,000 clones detected, about 82% appear once; the ten largest clones hold about 12%. Sequenced input: peripheral blood. Every receptor here comes from a man older than 75 with acute or convalescent COVID-19. The CDR3 runs from the conserved cysteine through the conserved F or W. Fields, in order: D gene, clone size, J gene, V gene, CDR3 protein, CDR3 DNA. A D gene is named only where the DNA matches it firmly. Rows give clone size only sometimes, using once, few, many, or a class for an expanded clone.

. . TRBJ1-2 TRBV24-1 CATSDATARNYGYTF TGTGCCACCAGTGATGCGACAGCCAGGAACTATGGCTACACCTTC
. . TRBJ1-1 TRBV28 CASSFRGYGNTEAFF TGTGCCAGCAGTTTCCGGGGATACGGGAACACTGAAGCTTTCTTT
TRBD2 . TRBJ2-1 TRBV6-5 CASTRSGEGNEQFF TGTGCCAGCACCCGTAGCGGGGAGGGCAATGAGCAGTTCTTC
. . TRBJ2-6 TRBV5-1 CASSLGGTGANVLTF TGCGCCAGCAGCTTGGGAGGGACTGGGGCCAACGTCCTGACTTTC
TRBD1 few TRBJ1-5 TRBV19 CASSKEGASNQPQHF TGTGCCAGTAGTAAGGAGGGGGCCTCCAATCAGCCCCAGCATTTT
. . TRBJ2-1 TRBV19 CAARGGNDNEQFF TGTGCAGCAAGAGGGGGTAACGACAATGAGCAGTTCTTC
. . TRBJ2-5 TRBV15 CATSRGRGETQYF TGTGCCACCAGCAGAGGGAGAGGAGAGACCCAGTACTTC
. . TRBJ2-5 TRBV19 CASSQTGSGETQYF TGTGCCAGTAGCCAGACAGGTTCTGGGGAGACCCAGTACTTC
TRBD2 . TRBJ2-1 TRBV5-4 CASSTGGAASYNEQFF TGTGCCAGCAGCACCGGGGGGGCGGCCTCCTACAATGAGCAGTTCTTC
. . TRBJ1-1 TRBV18 CASSPGGGGNTEAFF TGTGCCAGCTCACCCGGGGGGGGCGGGAACACTGAAGCTTTCTTT
TRBD2 . TRBJ2-1 TRBV6-5 CASSYPTSGRASEQFF TGTGCCAGCAGTTACCCGACTAGCGGGAGGGCCAGTGAGCAGTTCTTC
. . TRBJ2-3 TRBV5-1 CASSLGPSDGTDTQYF TGCGCCAGCAGCTTGGGCCCTAGCGACGGCACAGATACGCAGTATTTT
TRBD1 few TRBJ1-1 TRBV5-1 CASSLVTGAMNTEAFF TGCGCCAGCAGCTTAGTAACAGGGGCCATGAACACTGAAGCTTTCTTT
TRBD1 . TRBJ1-3 TRBV7-7 CASSPGTGRSGNTIYF TGTGCTAGCAGCCCCGGGACAGGGCGCTCTGGAAACACCATATATTTT
TRBD1 . TRBJ2-7 TRBV20-1 CSASVGQGESYEQYF TGCAGTGCTAGTGTGGGACAGGGAGAATCCTACGAGCAGTACTTC
. . TRBJ1-1 TRBV3-1/TRBV3-2 CASSQREATEAFF TGTGCCAGCAGCCAAAGGGAGGCCACTGAAGCTTTCTTT
. . TRBJ2-2 TRBV7-7 CASSPPAGRTGELFF TGTGCTAGCAGCCCCCCGGCGGGGCGGACCGGGGAGCTGTTTTTT
. . TRBJ1-6 TRBV11-3 CASSFNRDSPLHF TGTGCCAGCAGCTTTAACAGGGATTCACCCCTCCACTTT
TRBD1 . TRBJ1-6 TRBV28 CASSSTGVNSPLHF TGTGCCAGCAGCTCTACAGGGGTGAATTCACCCCTCCACTTT
TRBD1 . TRBJ1-2 TRBV6-6 CASSYGTGANYGYTF TGTGCCAGCAGTTACGGGACAGGGGCTAACTATGGCTACACCTTC
. . TRBJ2-7 TRBV29-1 CSVEDGRGDRQYF TGCAGCGTTGAAGATGGGAGGGGGGACCGGCAGTACTTC
TRBD1 . TRBJ2-5 TRBV24-1 CATSELGQEHQETQYF TGTGCCACCAGTGAACTAGGACAGGAACACCAAGAGACCCAGTACTTC
. . TRBJ1-1 TRBV6-5 CASFPGRGAGTEAFF TGTGCCAGCTTCCCCGGGCGGGGGGCAGGCACTGAAGCTTTCTTT
. . TRBJ2-3 TRBV4-1 CASSPQWASTDTQYF TGCGCCAGCAGCCCTCAGTGGGCTAGCACAGATACGCAGTATTTT
TRBD1 . TRBJ1-1 TRBV18 CASSPRDRGGAFF TGTGCCAGCTCACCCCGGGACAGGGGAGGAGCTTTCTTT
TRBD1 . TRBJ1-4 TRBV25-1 CASSDGQAEKLFF TGTGCCAGCAGTGATGGACAGGCGGAAAAACTGTTTTTT
TRBD2 . TRBJ2-1 TRBV7-6 CASSFRLAGGPGNEQFF TGTGCCAGCAGCTTTAGGCTAGCGGGGGGCCCGGGGAATGAGCAGTTCTTC
. . TRBJ2-5 TRBV6-6 CASSPRDTGRRLQETQYF TGTGCCAGCAGTCCCCGGGACACGGGTCGCCGGCTGCAAGAGACCCAGTACTTC
TRBD1 . TRBJ2-7 TRBV19 CASSIQLGQGVPYEQYF TGTGCCAGTAGTATTCAGCTTGGACAGGGCGTACCCTACGAGCAGTACTTC
. once TRBJ1-2 TRBV28 CASSPRAYGYTF TGTGCCAGCAGTCCGAGGGCTTATGGCTACACCTTC
. few TRBJ1-2 TRBV12-5 CASGLRFVRLGGYGYTF TGTGCTAGTGGTTTGAGGTTCGTTCGGTTGGGAGGGTATGGCTACACCTTC
. . TRBJ2-2 TRBV7-9 CASSLGGANTGELFF TGTGCCAGCAGCCTAGGGGGGGCGAACACCGGGGAGCTGTTTTTT
. . TRBJ1-5 TRBV7-2 CASSLERSSNQPQHF TGTGCCAGCAGCTTAGAACGGAGTAGCAATCAGCCCCAGCATTTT
. . TRBJ1-2 TRBV7-9 CASSLETANYGYTF TGTGCCAGCAGCTTAGAGACAGCCAACTATGGCTACACCTTC
TRBD1 . TRBJ2-7 TRBV18 CASSRDRDYEQYF TGTGCCAGCTCACGGGACAGGGATTACGAGCAGTACTTC
TRBD1 . TRBJ1-1 TRBV18 CASSPVEGATEAFF TGTGCCAGCTCCCCGGTCGAGGGGGCAACTGAAGCTTTCTTT
. . TRBJ1-6 TRBV19 CASSIEGTPRLHF TGTGCCAGTAGTATAGAAGGGACTCCGCGCCTCCACTTT
. . TRBJ1-1 TRBV4-1 CASRSGTLIGTEAFF TGCGCCAGCAGGTCCGGGACACTAATAGGGACTGAAGCTTTCTTT
. . TRBJ1-5 TRBV19 CASTAGNQPQHF TGTGCCAGTACAGCGGGAAATCAGCCCCAGCATTTT
. once TRBJ2-5 TRBV7-8 CASSLLGQGKETQYF TGTGCCAGCAGCCTCCTCGGCCAGGGGAAAGAGACCCAGTACTTC
. . TRBJ1-5 TRBV6-5 CASSPGENSNQPQHF TGTGCCAGCAGTCCGGGGGAGAATAGCAATCAGCCCCAGCATTTT